These 23 T cell receptor beta chains share one sample of origin, sequenced in a study of T cells in localized non-small cell lung cancer. The repertoire was sequenced with immunoSEQ multiplex PCR; TCRdb's copy has only in-frame clones and lacks some. Among 5,500 or so clones listed, about three fifths were seen once. Sequenced here: lymph node tissue, sampled before any cancer treatment. The receptors derive from a male donor older than 55 with stage I squamous cell lung carcinoma.

The chain employs TRBV5-1 and TRBJ1-5; 7 bases match TRBD1. V shed 0 bases, J shed 5 bases, and the junction held 5 bases outside the gene matches. This CDR3 has 15 amino acids. CDR1 SGHRS and CDR2 YFSETQ come from the germline V gene. The CDR3 loop reads CASSLGDSSDQPQHF. CDR3 in DNA: TGCGCCAGCAGCTTGGGGGACAGTAGTGATCAGCCCCAGCATTTT. Combining the CDR3 with reference TRBV5-1 and TRBJ1-5 gives the whole variable domain KAGVTQTPRYLIKTRGQQVTLSCSPISGHRSVSWYQQTPGQGLQFLFEYFSETQRNKGNFPGRFSGRQFSNSRSEMNVSTLELGDSALYLCASSLGDSSDQPQHFGDGTRLSIL.

J is TRBJ1-5 and V is TRBV11-3, with D maybe TRBD1 (5 bases). V was pared by 1 base and J by 0 bases, with 13 bases between. Germline lookup yields CDR1 SGHNT and CDR2 YENEEA. The CDR3 spans 17 residues. Written as DNA, the CDR3 is TGTGCCAGCAGCTTAGGGGTCGGGGCTTATAGCAATCAGCCCCAGCATTTT. Encoded protein: CASSLGVGAYSNQPQHF.

In its sample, this clone was seen once. The chain links TRBV10-1 to TRBJ2-1, with 7 bases lining up with TRBD2. The CDR3 has 15 residues. CDR1 is WNHNN, CDR2 SYGVQD, per germline (reference sequence). V dropped 2 bases and J dropped 7; count of bases not matched to a gene: 8. This CDR3 reads CASSEVGGSNNEQFF. The CDR3 DNA follows: TGCGCCAGCAGTGAGGTCGGCGGGAGCAATAATGAGCAGTTCTTC.

This clone showed up just a few times. The chain combines TRBV11-3 with TRBJ1-3; D is possibly TRBD1 (6 bases). V was trimmed by 3 bases and J by 1 base, leaving 16 bases between them. The CDR3 is 17 residues long. The V gene's germline CDR1 is SGHNT and CDR2 YENEEA. Here the CDR3 reads CASSLSQGPSSGNTIYF. The DNA of the CDR3 is TGTGCCAGCAGCTTGAGCCAGGGGCCCTCTTCTGGAAACACCATATATTTT.

The chain carries TRBV28 and TRBJ2-7; D gene unclear. This CDR3 has 15 amino acids. V shed 4 bases and J shed 2 bases, with 15 bases lying between them. In germline, CDR1 is MDHEN, CDR2 SYDVKM. The CDR3, as DNA: TGTGCCAGCAGTTCCCCCGGAATACCCCCCTACGAGCAGTACTTC. Translating gives CASSSPGIPPYEQYF.

The J gene is TRBJ1-1, the V gene TRBV6-8, with unresolved D. CDR1 is MNHGY and CDR2 is SAAAGT in the germline V gene. CDR3 length: 14 residues. As DNA, the CDR3 is TGTACCATCAGTGGGAAACAACAGAACACTGAAGCTTTCTTT. Its protein is CTISGKQQNTEAFF.

The chain employs TRBV10-3 and TRBJ2-2; D may be TRBD2 (6 bases). This CDR3 is built from 15 residues. V lost 2 bases, J lost 5 bases, and 12 bases lay in between. The germline gives CDR1 ENHRY, CDR2 SYGVKD. The CDR3 region is CAISERVGGTGELFF. CDR3 sequence (DNA): TGTGCCATCAGTGAGCGGGTAGGAGGGACCGGGGAGCTGTTTTTT.

In its sample, this clone was seen a few times. V and J are TRBV7-2 and TRBJ2-1; D possibly corresponds to TRBD2 (6 bases). This CDR3 comprises 21 residues. V gave up 0 bases and J gave up 3 bases, with 27 bases separating them. Looked up from germline, CDR1 is SGHTA and CDR2 is FQGNSA. The CDR3: CASSLARAAGPSEPFYNEQFF. The DNA for the CDR3 is TGTGCCAGCAGCTTAGCGAGGGCCGCCGGTCCTAGCGAACCGTTCTACAATGAGCAGTTCTTC.

The V and J genes are TRBV28 and TRBJ2-5; tentatively, D is TRBD1 (5 bases). The germline V and J ends were trimmed by 1 base and 0 bases, with 9 bases remaining between them. The CDR3 spans 15 residues. Germline V lookup: CDR1 MDHEN, CDR2 SYDVKM. DNA of the CDR3: TGTGCCAGCAGTTTATCGACGGACAACCAAGAGACCCAGTACTTC. Protein: CASSLSTDNQETQYF.

This clone was detected a few times. The chain uses TRBV4-1 and TRBJ1-2, with 9 bases lining up with TRBD1. V lost 5 bases to trimming and J lost 6 bases; unmatched junction nucleotides: 4. The CDR3 totals 13 residues. Germline values: CDR1 MGHRA, CDR2 YSYEKL. CDR3: CASSSQGADGYTF. The CDR3, as DNA: TGCGCCAGCAGCTCACAGGGGGCGGATGGCTACACCTTC.

This clone was counted only a few times. Relative to the germline gene, one junction end is altered; a read error may explain this. The chain uses TRBV18 and TRBJ2-1; perhaps TRBD2 as D (6 bases). The CDR3 spans 14 residues. The germline V gene encodes CDR1 KGHSH and CDR2 LQKENI. CDR3 coding DNA: TGTGCCAGCTCACCTTGGGACTCCTCCAATGAGCAGTTCTTC. Encoded protein: CASSPWDSSNEQFF.

The sample holds a few counts of this clone. The rearrangement links TRBV2 to TRBJ2-3, with no clear D. Germline V gene data show CDR1 as SNHLY and CDR2 as FYNNEI. The CDR3 totals 16 residues. Trimming stripped 2 bases from V and 3 bases from J, with 15 bases between. CDR3 coding DNA: TGTGCCAGCAGTGAAAGCCTAGGGTATTTTACAGATACGCAGTATTTT. Encoded protein: CASSESLGYFTDTQYF.

The chain links TRBV18 to TRBJ1-2; D perhaps matches TRBD1 (5 bases). The CDR3 is made up of 15 amino acids. Per the germline V gene, CDR1 is KGHSH and CDR2 is LQKENI. V was clipped by 3 bases and J by 1 base, with 12 bases between them. This CDR3 is CASSPLTTVNYGYTF. The CDR3 DNA reads TGTGCCAGCTCACCTCTTACGACAGTTAACTATGGCTACACCTTC.

The chain couples TRBV5-1 to TRBJ2-2; D is undetermined. This CDR3 has 14 amino acids. CDR1 is SGHRS, CDR2 YFSETQ, per germline. V lost 0 bases to trimming and J lost 0 bases, with 3 bases between them. Here the CDR3 reads CASSLDTNTGELFF. For the CDR3, the DNA is TGCGCCAGCAGCTTGGACACGAACACCGGGGAGCTGTTTTTT.

The V call is TRBV7-6, the J call TRBJ2-6; no firm D call. The CDR3 has 16 amino acids. V was cut by 5 bases and J by 0 bases, with 11 bases left in between. Germline V gives CDR1 SGHVS, CDR2 FNYEAQ. The CDR3 sequence is CASSLRTSSGANVLTF. The CDR3, as DNA: TGTGCCAGCAGCCTGCGTACGAGCTCTGGGGCCAACGTCCTGACTTTC. The entire variable domain, with the rest obtained from reference TRBV7-6 and TRBJ2-6, is as follows: GAGVSQSPRYKVTKRGQDVALRCDPISGHVSLYWYRQALGQGPEFLTYFNYEAQQDKSGLPNDRFSAERPEGSISTLTIQRTEQRDSAMYRCASSLRTSSGANVLTFGAGSRLTVL.

The rearrangement joins TRBV28 to TRBJ1-5, with a weak D call TRBD1 (5 bases). In germline, CDR1 is MDHEN, CDR2 SYDVKM. The CDR3 spans 12 residues. V was clipped by 4 bases and J by 6 bases, with 7 bases between them. The CDR3 nucleotides read TGTGCCAGCAGTTCGGGGGGTCAGCCCCAGCATTTT. Translated, it gives CASSSGGQPQHF.

This clone was seen a handful of times. The CDR3 loop is CAISESADGNYGYTF. CDR3 in DNA: TGTGCCATCAGTGAGTCGGCAGACGGAAACTATGGCTACACCTTC. The V call is TRBV10-3, the J call TRBJ1-2; no definite D call. The CDR3 totals 15 residues. The germline gives CDR1 ENHRY, CDR2 SYGVKD. The V end was cut by 0 bases, the J end by 2 bases, with 10 bases between.

This chain links TRBV2 with TRBJ1-1, with 8 bases identical to TRBD1. Trimming cost V 5 bases and J 5 bases; bases outside gene matches: 7. The CDR3 is 14 residues long. Germline assignment: CDR1 SNHLY and CDR2 FYNNEI. The CDR3 here is CASSLTGGGTEAFF. CDR3 nucleotides: TGTGCCAGCAGTCTTACAGGGGGGGGAACTGAAGCTTTCTTT. Based on the CDR3 plus reference TRBV2 and TRBJ1-1, the full variable domain is EPEVTQTPSHQVTQMGQEVILRCVPISNHLYFYWYRQILGQKVEFLVSFYNNEISEKSEIFDDQFSVERPDGSNFTLKIRSTKLEDSAMYFCASSLTGGGTEAFFGQGTRLTVV.

V usage is TRBV6-8 and J usage is TRBJ1-1; 9 bases fit TRBD1. This CDR3 comprises 17 residues. Germline CDR1 reads MNHGY; CDR2 reads SAAAGT. V lost 0 bases to trimming and J lost 8 bases; unmatched junction nucleotides: 13. This CDR3 is CASSYSGGTGTGNEAFF. The CDR3 nucleotides read TGTGCCAGCAGTTACTCGGGGGGTACCGGGACAGGGAACGAAGCTTTCTTT.

The chain joins TRBV19 to TRBJ2-7; D ambiguous. The ends were cut back, 3 bases at V and 0 bases at J, with 9 bases in the middle. The CDR3 loop spans 14 amino acids. Germline-derived CDR1 and CDR2 are LNHDA and SQIVND (reference sequence). The CDR3 loop is CASSIAGSSYEQYF. The CDR3, as DNA: TGTGCCAGTAGTATCGCCGGCAGCTCCTACGAGCAGTACTTC.

As DNA, the CDR3 is TGCGCCAGCAGTGGACCAGCGGTCAATGAGCAGTTCTTC. Translated, it gives CASSGPAVNEQFF. V gene TRBV10-1 combines with J gene TRBJ2-1; TRBD2 is a possible D gene (5 bases). Trimming removed 4 bases at V and 6 bases at J, with 10 bases between. Germline loops: CDR1 WNHNN, CDR2 SYGVQD (reference sequence). The CDR3 is 13 residues long.

The chain links TRBV11-3 to TRBJ2-5, with TRBD2 matching over 12 bases. The CDR3 covers 15 residues. Germline-derived CDR1 and CDR2 are SGHNT and YENEEA. V dropped 5 bases and J dropped 5; count of bases not matched to a gene: 6. CDR3 protein: CASSLRLAGVETQYF. The CDR3 DNA follows: TGTGCCAGCAGCCTTCGACTAGCGGGAGTTGAGACCCAGTACTTC.

The count of this clone is one. V usage is TRBV28 and J usage is TRBJ2-1; 9 bases line up with TRBD1. Germline V gene sequence: CDR1 MDHEN, CDR2 SYDVKM. The CDR3 length is 14 residues. With V trimmed by 5 bases and J by 8 bases, 7 bases remained unmatched. CDR3 in amino acids: CASSPGTGSHEQFF. Written as DNA, the CDR3 is TGTGCCAGCAGTCCCGGGACAGGGTCACATGAGCAGTTCTTC.